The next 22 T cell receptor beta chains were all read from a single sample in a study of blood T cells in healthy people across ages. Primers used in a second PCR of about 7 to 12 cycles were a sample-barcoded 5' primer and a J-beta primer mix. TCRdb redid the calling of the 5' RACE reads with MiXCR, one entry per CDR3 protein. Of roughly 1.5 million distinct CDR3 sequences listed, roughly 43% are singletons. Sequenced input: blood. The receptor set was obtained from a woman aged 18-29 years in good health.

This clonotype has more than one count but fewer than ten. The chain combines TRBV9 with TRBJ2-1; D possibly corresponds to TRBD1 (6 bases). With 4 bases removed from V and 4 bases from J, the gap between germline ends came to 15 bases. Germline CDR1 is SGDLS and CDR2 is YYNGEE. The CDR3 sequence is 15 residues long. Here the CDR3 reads CASSPTGHFYNEQFF. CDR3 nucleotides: TGTGCCAGCAGCCCAACGGGACACTTTTACAATGAGCAGTTCTTC.

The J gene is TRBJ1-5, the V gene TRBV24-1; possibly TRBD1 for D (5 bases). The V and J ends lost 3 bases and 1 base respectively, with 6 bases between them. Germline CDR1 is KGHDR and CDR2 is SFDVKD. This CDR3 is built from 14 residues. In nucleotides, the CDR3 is TGTGCCACCAGTGATGCAGGGAGCAATCAGCCCCAGCATTTT. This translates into CATSDAGSNQPQHF.

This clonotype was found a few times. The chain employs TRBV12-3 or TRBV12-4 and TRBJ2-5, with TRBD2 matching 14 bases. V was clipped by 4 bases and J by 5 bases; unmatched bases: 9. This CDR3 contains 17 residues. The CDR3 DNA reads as TGTGCCAGCAGTTCTCCCCGACTAGCGGGGGGGCCGGAGACCCAGTACTTC. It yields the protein CASSSPRLAGGPETQYF.

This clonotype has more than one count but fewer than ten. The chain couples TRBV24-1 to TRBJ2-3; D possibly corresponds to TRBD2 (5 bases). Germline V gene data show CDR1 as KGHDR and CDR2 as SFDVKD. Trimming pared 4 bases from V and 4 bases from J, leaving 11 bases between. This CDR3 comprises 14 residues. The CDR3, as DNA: TGTGCCACCAGTGACCCACGAGGGTCAGATACGCAGTATTTT. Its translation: CATSDPRGSDTQYF.

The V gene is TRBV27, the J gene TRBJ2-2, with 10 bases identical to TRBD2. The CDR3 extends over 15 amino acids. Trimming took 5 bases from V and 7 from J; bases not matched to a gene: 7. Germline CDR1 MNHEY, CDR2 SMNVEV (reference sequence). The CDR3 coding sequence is TGTGCCAGCAGTCATCTAGCGGGAGTTGTCGGGGAGCTGTTTTTT. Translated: CASSHLAGVVGELFF.

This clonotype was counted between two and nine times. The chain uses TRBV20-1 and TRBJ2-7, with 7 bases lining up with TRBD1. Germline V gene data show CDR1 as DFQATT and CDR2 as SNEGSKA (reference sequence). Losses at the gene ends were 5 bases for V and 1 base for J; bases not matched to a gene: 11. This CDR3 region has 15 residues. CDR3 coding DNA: TGCAGTGCTGGATACCGGGACAGTTTTTCCTACGAGCAGTACTTC. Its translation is CSAGYRDSFSYEQYF.

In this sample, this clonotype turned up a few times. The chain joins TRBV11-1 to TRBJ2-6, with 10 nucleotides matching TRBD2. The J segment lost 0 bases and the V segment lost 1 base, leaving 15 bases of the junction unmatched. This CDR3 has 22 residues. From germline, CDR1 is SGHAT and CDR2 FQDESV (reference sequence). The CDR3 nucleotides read TGTGCCAGCAGCTTAGTCGGGATTACTAGCGGGAAGAACAACTCTGGGGCCAACGTCCTGACTTTC. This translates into CASSLVGITSGKNNSGANVLTF.

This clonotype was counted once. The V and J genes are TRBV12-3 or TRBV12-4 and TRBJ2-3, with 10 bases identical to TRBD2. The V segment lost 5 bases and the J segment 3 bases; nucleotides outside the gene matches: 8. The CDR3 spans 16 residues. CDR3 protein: CASSLSGGKGTDTQYF. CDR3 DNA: TGTGCCAGCAGTCTTAGCGGGGGGAAGGGAACAGATACGCAGTATTTT.

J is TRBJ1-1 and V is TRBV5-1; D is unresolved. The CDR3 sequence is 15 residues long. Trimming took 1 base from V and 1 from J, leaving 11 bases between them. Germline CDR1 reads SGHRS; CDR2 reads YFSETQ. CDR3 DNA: TGCGCCAGCAGCTTGCATCCAGGAAGGAACACTGAAGCTTTCTTT. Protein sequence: CASSLHPGRNTEAFF.

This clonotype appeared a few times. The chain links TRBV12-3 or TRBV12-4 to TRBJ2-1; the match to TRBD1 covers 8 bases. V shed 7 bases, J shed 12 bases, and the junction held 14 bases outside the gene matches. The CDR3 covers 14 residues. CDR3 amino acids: CASIYTGTGITQFF. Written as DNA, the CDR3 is TGTGCCAGCATATATACTGGGACAGGCATTACGCAGTTCTTC.

As DNA, the CDR3 is TGCAGCGTTGGAGTAGTGGGCAGGGGGAAGGACACTGAAGCTTTCTTT. It is translated as CSVGVVGRGKDTEAFF. The chain uses TRBV29-1 and TRBJ1-1, with TRBD1 identical over 7 bases. J was trimmed by 3 bases and V by 4 bases; bases with no gene match: 14. The germline CDR1 and CDR2 sequences are SQVTM and ANQGSEA. This CDR3 comprises 16 residues.

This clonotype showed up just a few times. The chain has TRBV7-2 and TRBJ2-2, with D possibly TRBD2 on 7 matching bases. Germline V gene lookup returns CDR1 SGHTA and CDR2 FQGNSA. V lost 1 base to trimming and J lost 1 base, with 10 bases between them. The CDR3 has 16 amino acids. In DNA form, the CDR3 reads TGTGCCAGCAGCTTAGTGGGGGGGCAGAACACCGGGGAGCTGTTTTTT. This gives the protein CASSLVGGQNTGELFF.

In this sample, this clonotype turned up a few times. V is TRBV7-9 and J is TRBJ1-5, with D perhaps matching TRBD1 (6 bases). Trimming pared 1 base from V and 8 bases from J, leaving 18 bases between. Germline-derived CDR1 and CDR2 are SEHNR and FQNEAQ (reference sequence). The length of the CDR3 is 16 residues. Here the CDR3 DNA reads TGTGCCAGCAGCTTAGGGAGGGTGGGGGCGCGGGAGCCCCAGCATTTT. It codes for CASSLGRVGAREPQHF.

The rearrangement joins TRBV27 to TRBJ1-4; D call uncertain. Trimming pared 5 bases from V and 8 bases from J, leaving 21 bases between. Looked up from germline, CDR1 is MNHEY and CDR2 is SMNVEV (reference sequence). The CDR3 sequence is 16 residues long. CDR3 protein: CASSPPGSRVGEKLFF. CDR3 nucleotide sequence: TGTGCCAGCAGTCCGCCGGGCTCACGAGTGGGGGAAAAACTGTTTTTT.

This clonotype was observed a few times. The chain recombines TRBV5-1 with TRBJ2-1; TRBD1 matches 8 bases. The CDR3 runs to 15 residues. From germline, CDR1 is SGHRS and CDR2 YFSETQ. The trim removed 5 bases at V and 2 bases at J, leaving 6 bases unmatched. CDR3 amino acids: CASSKGQGPYNEQFF. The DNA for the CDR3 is TGCGCCAGCAGTAAAGGACAGGGCCCCTACAATGAGCAGTTCTTC.

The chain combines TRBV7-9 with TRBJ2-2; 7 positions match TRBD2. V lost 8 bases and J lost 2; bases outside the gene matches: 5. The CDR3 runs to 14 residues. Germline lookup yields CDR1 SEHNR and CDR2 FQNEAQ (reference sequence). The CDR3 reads CASGLAVNTGELFF. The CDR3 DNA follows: TGTGCCAGCGGGCTAGCGGTTAACACCGGGGAGCTGTTTTTT.

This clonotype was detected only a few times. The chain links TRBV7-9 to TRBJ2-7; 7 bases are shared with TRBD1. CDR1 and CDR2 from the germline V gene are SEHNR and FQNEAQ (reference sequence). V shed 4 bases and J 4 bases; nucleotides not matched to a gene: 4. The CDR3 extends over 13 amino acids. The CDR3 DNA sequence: TGTGCCAGCAGCTCGACAGGGATGTACGAGCAGTACTTC. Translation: CASSSTGMYEQYF.

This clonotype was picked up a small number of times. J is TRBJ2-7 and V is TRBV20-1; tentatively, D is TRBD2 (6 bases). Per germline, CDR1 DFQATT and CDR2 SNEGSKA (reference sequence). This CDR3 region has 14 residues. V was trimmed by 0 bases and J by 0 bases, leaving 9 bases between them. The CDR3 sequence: CSARDGTVSYEQYF. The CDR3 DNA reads TGCAGTGCTAGAGACGGGACTGTCTCCTACGAGCAGTACTTC.

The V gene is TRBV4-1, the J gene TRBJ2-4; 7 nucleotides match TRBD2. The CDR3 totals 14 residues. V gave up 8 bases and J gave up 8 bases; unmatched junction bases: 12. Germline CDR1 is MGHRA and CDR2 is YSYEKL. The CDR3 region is CASGLEGGSDIQYF. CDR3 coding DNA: TGCGCCAGCGGCCTTGAGGGAGGGTCGGACATTCAGTACTTC.

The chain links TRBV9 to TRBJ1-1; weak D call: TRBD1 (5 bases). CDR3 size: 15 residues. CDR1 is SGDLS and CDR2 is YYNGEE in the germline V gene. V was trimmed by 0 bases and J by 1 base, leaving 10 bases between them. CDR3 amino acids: CASSVVPGPNTEAFF. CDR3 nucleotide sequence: TGTGCCAGCAGCGTAGTGCCGGGGCCGAACACTGAAGCTTTCTTT.

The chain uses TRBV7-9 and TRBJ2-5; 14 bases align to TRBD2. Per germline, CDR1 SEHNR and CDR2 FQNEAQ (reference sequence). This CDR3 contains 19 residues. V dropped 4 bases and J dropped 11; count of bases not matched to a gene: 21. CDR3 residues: CASSSPTSGRAHAYNEQYF. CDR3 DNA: TGTGCCAGCAGCTCACCGACTAGCGGGAGGGCCCACGCCTACAATGAGCAGTACTTC.

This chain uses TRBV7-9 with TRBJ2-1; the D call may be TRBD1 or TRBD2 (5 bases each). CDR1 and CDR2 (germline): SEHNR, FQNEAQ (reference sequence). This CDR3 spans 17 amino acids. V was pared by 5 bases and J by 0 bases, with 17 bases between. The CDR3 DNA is TGTGCCAGCAGCGGTTGGGACGCGAAAAACTCCTACAATGAGCAGTTCTTC. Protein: CASSGWDAKNSYNEQFF. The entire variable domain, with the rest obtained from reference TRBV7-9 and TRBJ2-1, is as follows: DTGVSQNPRHKITKRGQNVTFRCDPISEHNRLYWYRQTLGQGPEFLTYFQNEAQLEKSRLLSDRFSAERPKGSFSTLEIQRTEQGDSAMYLCASSGWDAKNSYNEQFFGPGTRLTVL.